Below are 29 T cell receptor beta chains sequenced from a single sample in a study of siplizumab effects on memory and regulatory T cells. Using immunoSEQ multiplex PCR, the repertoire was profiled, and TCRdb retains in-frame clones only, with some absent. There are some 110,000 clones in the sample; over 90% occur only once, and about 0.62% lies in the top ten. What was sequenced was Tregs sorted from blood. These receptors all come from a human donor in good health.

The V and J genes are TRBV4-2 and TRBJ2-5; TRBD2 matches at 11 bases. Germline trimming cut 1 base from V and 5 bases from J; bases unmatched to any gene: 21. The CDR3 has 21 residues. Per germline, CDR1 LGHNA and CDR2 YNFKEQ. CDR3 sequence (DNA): TGTGCCAGCAGCCAAGCAATTATGACGACTAGCGGGATAGGGACTCGCGAGACCCAGTACTTC. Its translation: CASSQAIMTTSGIGTRETQYF.

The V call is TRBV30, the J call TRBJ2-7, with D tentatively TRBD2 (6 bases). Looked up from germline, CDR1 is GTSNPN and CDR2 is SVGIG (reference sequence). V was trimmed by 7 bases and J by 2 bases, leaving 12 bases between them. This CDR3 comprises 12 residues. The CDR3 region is CAYKEGTYEQYF. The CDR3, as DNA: TGTGCCTATAAGGAGGGAACCTACGAGCAGTACTTC.

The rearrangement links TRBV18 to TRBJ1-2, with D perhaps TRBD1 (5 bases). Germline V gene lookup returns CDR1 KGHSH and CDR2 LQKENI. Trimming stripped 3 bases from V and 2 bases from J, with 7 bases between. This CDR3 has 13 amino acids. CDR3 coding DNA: TGTGCCAGCTCACCGGACACGAACTATGGCTACACCTTC. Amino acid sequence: CASSPDTNYGYTF.

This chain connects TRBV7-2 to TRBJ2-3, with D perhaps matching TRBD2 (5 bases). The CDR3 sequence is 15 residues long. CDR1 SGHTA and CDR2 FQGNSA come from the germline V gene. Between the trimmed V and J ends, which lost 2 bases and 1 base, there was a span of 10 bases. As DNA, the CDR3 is TGTGCCAGCAGCTTATGGCACGGGGGCACAGATACGCAGTATTTT. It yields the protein CASSLWHGGTDTQYF.

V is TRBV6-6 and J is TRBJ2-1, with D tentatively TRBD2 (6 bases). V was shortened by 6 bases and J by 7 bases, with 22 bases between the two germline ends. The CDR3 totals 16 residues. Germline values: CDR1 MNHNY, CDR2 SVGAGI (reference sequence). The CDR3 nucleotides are TGTGCCAGCAGCCAGCCCCTAGCGAGGAGTCTAAATGAGCAGTTCTTC. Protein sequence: CASSQPLARSLNEQFF.

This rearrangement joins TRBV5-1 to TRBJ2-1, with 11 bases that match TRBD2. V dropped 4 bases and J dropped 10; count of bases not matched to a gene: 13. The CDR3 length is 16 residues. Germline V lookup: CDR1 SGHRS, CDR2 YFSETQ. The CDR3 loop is CASSPEGLAGGKEQFF. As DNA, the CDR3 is TGCGCCAGCAGCCCGGAAGGGCTAGCGGGAGGAAAGGAGCAGTTCTTC. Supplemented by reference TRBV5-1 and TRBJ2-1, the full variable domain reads KAGVTQTPRYLIKTRGQQVTLSCSPISGHRSVSWYQQTPGQGLQFLFEYFSETQRNKGNFPGRFSGRQFSNSRSEMNVSTLELGDSALYLCASSPEGLAGGKEQFFGPGTRLTVL.

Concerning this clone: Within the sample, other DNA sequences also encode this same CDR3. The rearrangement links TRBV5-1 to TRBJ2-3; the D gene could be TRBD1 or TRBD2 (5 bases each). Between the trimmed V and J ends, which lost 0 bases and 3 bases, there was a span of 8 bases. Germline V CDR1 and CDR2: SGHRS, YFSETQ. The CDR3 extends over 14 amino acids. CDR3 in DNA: TGCGCCAGCAGCTTGGGGGGACGGACAGATACGCAGTATTTT. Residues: CASSLGGRTDTQYF.

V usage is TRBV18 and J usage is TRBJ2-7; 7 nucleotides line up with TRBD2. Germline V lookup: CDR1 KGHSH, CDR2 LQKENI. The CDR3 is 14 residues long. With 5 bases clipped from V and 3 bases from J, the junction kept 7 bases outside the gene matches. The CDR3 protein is CASSTSPGGYEQYF. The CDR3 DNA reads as TGTGCCAGCTCAACCAGTCCGGGGGGCTACGAGCAGTACTTC. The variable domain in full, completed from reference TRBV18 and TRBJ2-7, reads NAGVMQNPRHLVRRRGQEARLRCSPMKGHSHVYWYRQLPEEGLKFMVYLQKENIIDESGMPKERFSAEFPKEGPSILRIQQVVRGDSAAYFCASSTSPGGYEQYFGPGTRLTVT.

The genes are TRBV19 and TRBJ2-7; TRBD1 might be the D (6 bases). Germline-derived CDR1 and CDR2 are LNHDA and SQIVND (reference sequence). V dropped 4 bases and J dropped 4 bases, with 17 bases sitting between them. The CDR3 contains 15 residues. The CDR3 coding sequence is TGTGCCAGTAGTACGCCAAACAGGGATCTATACGAGCAGTACTTC. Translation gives CASSTPNRDLYEQYF.

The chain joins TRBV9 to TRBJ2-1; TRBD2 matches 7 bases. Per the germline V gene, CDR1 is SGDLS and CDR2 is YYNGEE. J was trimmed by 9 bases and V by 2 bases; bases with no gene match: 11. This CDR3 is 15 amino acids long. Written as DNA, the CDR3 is TGTGCCAGCAGCGTGTCGGGAGGAGAAATCAGTGAGCAGTTCTTC. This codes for CASSVSGGEISEQFF.

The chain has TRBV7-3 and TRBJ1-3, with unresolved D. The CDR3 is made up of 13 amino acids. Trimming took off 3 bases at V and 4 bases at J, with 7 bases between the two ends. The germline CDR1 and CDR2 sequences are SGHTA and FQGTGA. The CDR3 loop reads CASSFKHGNTIYF. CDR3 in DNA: TGTGCCAGCAGCTTTAAACACGGAAACACCATATATTTT.

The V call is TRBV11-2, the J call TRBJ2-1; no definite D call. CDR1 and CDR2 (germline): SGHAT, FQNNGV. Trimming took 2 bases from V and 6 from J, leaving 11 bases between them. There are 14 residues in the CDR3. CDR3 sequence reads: CASSLPRNRNEQFF. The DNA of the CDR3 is TGTGCCAGCAGCTTACCCAGGAACCGCAATGAGCAGTTCTTC.

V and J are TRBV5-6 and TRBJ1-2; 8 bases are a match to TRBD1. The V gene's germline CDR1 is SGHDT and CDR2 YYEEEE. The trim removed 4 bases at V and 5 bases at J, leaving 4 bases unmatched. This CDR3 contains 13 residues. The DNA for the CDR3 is TGTGCCAGCAGCCGTGGACAGGGTTATGGCTACACCTTC. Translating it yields CASSRGQGYGYTF.

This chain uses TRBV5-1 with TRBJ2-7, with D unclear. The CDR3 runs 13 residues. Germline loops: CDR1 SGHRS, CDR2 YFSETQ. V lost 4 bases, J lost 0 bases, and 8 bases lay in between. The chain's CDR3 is CASSAINSYEQYF. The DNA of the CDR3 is TGCGCCAGCAGCGCGATAAACTCCTACGAGCAGTACTTC.

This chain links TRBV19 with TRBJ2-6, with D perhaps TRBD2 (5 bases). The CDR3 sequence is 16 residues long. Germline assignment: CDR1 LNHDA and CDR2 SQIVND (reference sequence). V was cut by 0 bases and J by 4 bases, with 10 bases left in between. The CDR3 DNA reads TGTGCCAGTAGTATAGAGGTTGGGAGAGGGGCCAACGTCCTGACTTTC. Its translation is CASSIEVGRGANVLTF.

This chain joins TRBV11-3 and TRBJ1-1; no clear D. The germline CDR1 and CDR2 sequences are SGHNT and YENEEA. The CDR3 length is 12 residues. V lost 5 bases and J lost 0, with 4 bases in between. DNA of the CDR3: TGTGCCAGCAGCCAGATGAACACTGAAGCTTTCTTT. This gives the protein CASSQMNTEAFF.

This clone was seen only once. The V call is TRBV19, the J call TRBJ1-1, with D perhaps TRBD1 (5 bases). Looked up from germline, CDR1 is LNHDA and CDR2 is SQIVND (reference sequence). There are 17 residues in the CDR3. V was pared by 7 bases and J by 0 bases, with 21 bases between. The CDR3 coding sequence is TGTGCCAGTAACAGCCGGGGGTCCTTTATCATGAACACTGAAGCTTTCTTT. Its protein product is CASNSRGSFIMNTEAFF.

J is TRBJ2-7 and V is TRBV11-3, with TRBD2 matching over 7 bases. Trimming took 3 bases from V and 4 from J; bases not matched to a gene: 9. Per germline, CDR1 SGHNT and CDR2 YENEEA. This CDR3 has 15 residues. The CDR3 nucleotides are TGTGCCAGCAGCTTGCCGGGAGGTGAGCCTTACGAGCAGTACTTC. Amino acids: CASSLPGGEPYEQYF.

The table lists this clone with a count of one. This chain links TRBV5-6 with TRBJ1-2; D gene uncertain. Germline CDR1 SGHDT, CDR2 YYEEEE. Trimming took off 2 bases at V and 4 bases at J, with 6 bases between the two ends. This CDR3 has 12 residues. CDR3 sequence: CASSLGLYGYTF. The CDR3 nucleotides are TGTGCCAGCAGCTTAGGCCTCTATGGCTACACCTTC.

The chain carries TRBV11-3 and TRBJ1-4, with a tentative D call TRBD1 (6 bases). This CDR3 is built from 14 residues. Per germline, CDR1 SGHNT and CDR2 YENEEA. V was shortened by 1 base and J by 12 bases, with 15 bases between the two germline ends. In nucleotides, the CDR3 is TGTGCCAGCAGCTTAGGGGGGAGCGGGGGCGAACTGTTTTTT. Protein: CASSLGGSGGELFF.

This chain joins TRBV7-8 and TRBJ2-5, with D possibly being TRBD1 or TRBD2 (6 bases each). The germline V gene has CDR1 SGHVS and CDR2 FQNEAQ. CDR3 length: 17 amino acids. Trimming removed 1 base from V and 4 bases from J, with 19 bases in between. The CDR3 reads CASSLGTATGGRETQYF. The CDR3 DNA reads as TGTGCCAGCAGCTTAGGGACAGCCACCGGGGGTAGAGAGACCCAGTACTTC.

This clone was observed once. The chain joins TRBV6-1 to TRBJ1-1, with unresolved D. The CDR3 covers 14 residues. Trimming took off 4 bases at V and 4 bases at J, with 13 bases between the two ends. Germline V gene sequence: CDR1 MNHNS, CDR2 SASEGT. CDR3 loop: CASSAPSSFTEAFF. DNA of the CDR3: TGTGCCAGCAGTGCCCCCAGCTCATTCACTGAAGCTTTCTTT.

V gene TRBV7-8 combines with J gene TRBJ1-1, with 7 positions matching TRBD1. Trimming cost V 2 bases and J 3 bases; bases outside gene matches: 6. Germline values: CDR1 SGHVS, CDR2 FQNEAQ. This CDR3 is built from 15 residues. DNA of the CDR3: TGTGCCAGCAGCTTATACAGGGGTACGGACACTGAAGCTTTCTTT. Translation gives CASSLYRGTDTEAFF.

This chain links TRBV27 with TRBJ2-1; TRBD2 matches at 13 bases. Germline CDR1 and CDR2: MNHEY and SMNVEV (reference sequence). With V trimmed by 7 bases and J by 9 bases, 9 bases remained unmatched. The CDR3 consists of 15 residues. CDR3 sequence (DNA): TGTGCCAGCAAGCCGGGGACTAGCGGGACGGTTGAGCAGTTCTTC. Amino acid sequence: CASKPGTSGTVEQFF.

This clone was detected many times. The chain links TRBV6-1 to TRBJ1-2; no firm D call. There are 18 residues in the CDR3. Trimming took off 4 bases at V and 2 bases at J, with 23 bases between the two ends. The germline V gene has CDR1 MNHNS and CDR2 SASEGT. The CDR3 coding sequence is TGTGCCAGCAGTGCCGCCGGGCTGCAGAGAAGTCGAAACTATGGCTACACCTTC. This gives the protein CASSAAGLQRSRNYGYTF.

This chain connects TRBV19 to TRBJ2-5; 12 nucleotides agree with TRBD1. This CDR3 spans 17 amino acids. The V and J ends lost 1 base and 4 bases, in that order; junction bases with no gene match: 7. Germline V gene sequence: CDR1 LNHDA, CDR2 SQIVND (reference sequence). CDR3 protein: CASSIVFGTGGRETQYF. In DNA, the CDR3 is TGTGCCAGTAGTATAGTATTCGGGACAGGGGGCCGAGAGACCCAGTACTTC.

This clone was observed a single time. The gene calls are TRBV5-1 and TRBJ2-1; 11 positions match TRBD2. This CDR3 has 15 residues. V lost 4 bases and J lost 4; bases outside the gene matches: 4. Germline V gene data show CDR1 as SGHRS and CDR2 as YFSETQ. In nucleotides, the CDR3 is TGCGCCAGCAGCAAGGGACTAGCGGTTTACAATGAGCAGTTCTTC. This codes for CASSKGLAVYNEQFF.

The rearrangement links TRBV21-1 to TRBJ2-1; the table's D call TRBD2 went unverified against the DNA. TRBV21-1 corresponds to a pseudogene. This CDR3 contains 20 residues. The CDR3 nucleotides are TGTGCCAGCAGCGAACCCTCCGGGACTAGCCACACGGAGGGTATCGATGAGCAGTTCTTC. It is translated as CASSEPSGTSHTEGIDEQFF.

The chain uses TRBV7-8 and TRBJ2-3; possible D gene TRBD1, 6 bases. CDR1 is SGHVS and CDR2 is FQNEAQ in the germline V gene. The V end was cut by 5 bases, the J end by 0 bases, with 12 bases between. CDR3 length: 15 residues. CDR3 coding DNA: TGTGCCAGCAGCAACGGACAGCTCAGCACAGATACGCAGTATTTT. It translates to CASSNGQLSTDTQYF.